This entry features one T cell receptor beta chain sequence. These data come from a study of blood T cell repertoires in COVID-19. Per the germline V gene, CDR1 is MNHEY and CDR2 is SMNVEV (reference sequence). The CDR3 runs 15 residues. Trimming cost V 4 bases and J 4 bases; bases outside gene matches: 7. Libraries were prepared by immunoSEQ multiplex PCR; TCRdb keeps only in-frame clonotypes and omits some of them. The sample lists about 270,000 clones, 85% occurring once. Donors were grouped by their self-reported clinical history. Sequenced input: PBMCs or T cells enriched from blood (not recorded which). This clonotype originated in a woman in her fifties or sixties with acute COVID-19. This chain joins TRBV27 and TRBJ2-1; 7 bases match TRBD2. Written as DNA, the CDR3 is TGTGCCAGCAGTTCTCCGGGACTAATTTACAATGAGCAGTTCTTC. As protein: CASSSPGLIYNEQFF.